The T cell receptor (beta chain) described here comes from a study of cytomegalovirus exposure and HLA in healthy donors. In the case of this clone: The antigen is unknown.

Trimming shortened V by 4 bases and J by 5 bases, and 8 bases separated the two germline ends. The CDR3 contains 12 residues. The germline V gene encodes CDR1 MDHEN and CDR2 SYDVKM. General study results and limits: Sequencing likely produced, as an artifact, a cluster of highly shared sequence variants.

PCR used 60 Vbeta primers and 13 Jbeta primers. This table comes from immunoSEQ multiplex PCR, and its TCRdb copy is limited to in-frame clones, with some not included. The sample comprises about 140,000 clones, roughly 86% of which are singletons, and more than 2.5% rests with the top ten. The receptor's source is a man between 18 and 29 years old in good health and CMV-seropositive. This rearrangement joins TRBV28 to TRBJ1-2, with no clear D. Sample: PBMCs. CDR3 in amino acids: CASSWTGYGYTF. Here the CDR3 DNA reads TGTGCCAGCAGTTGGACTGGATATGGCTACACCTTC.